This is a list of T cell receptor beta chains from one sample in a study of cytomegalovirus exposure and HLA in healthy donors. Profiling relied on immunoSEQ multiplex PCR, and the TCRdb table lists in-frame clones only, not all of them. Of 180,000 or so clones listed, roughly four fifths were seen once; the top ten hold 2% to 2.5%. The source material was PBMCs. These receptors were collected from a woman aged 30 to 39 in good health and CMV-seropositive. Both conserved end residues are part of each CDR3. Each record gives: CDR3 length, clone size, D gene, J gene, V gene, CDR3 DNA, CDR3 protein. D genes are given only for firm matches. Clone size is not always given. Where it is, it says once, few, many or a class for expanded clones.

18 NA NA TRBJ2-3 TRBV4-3 TGCGCCAGCAGCCAAGATTCATTCGGGCGGGGTCTCGCAGATACGCAGTATTTT CASSQDSFGRGLADTQYF
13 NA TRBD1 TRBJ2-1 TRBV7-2 TGTGCCAGCAGCCCGCAGGGGGAAGGTGAGCAGTTCTTC CASSPQGEGEQFF
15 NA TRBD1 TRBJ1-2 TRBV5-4 TGTGCCAGCAGCGCGAAGACAGGGGGTGAATATGGCTACACCTTC CASSAKTGGEYGYTF
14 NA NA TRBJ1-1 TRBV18 TGTGCCAGCTCACCGGGCCAGGGGTACACTGAAGCTTTCTTT CASSPGQGYTEAFF
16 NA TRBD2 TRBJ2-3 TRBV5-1 TGCGCCAGCAGCAGCCTTGCCGGGAGGGCCGAAGATACGCAGTATTTT CASSSLAGRAEDTQYF
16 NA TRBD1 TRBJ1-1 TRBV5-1 TGCGCCAGCAGCCCCCAGTGGACAGGGGAGTTCGCTGAAGCTTTCTTT CASSPQWTGEFAEAFF
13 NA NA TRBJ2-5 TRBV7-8 TGTGCCAGCAGCTTAGGCGGGATAGAGACCCAGTACTTC CASSLGGIETQYF
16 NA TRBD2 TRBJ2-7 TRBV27 TGTGCCAGCAGTCCGGGACTAGCGGGCCTCTCCTACGAGCAGTACTTC CASSPGLAGLSYEQYF
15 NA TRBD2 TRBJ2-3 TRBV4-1 TGCGCCAGCAGCCTTTTAGCGGGGGACACAGATACGCAGTATTTT CASSLLAGDTDTQYF
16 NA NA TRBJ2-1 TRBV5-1 TGCGCCAGCAGCTTGGGACCTAGCAGCTCCTACAATGAGCAGTTCTTC CASSLGPSSSYNEQFF
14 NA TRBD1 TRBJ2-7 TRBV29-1 TGCAGCGCACGGGACAGGGGAAGTTTCCACGAGCAGTACTTC CSARDRGSFHEQYF
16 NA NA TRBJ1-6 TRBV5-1 TGCGCCAGCAGCTTGGCGTCGAGCTCCTATAATTCACCCCTCCACTTT CASSLASSSYNSPLHF
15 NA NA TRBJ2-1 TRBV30 TGTGCCTGGAACGAGGGGGGGGCAGGTAAAAATGAGCAGTTCTTC CAWNEGGAGKNEQFF
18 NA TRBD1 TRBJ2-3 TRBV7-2 TGTGCCAGCAGCTCCGACCGGGACAGGGGGCGCGTATTAGATACGCAGTATTTT CASSSDRDRGRVLDTQYF
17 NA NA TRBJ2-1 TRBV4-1 TGCGCCAGCAGCCCAACACCGTTGGACAGCTCCTACAATGAGCAGTTCTTC CASSPTPLDSSYNEQFF
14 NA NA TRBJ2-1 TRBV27 TGTGCCAGCAGTAACAGGGGGGGGTACAATGAGCAGTTCTTC CASSNRGGYNEQFF
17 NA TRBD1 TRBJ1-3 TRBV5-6 TGTGCCAGCAGCCGAGTAAACAGGGGAATTTCTGGAAACACCATATATTTT CASSRVNRGISGNTIYF
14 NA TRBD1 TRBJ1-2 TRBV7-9 TGTGCCAGCAGCTTAGGACAGGGGTTAGGAGGCTACACCTTC CASSLGQGLGGYTF
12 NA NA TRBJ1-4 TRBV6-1 TGTGCCAGCAACAGGCTCGAAGAAAAACTGTTTTTT CASNRLEEKLFF
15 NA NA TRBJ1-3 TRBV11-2 TGTGCCAGCAGCTTACCGGGTGACTCTGGAAACACCATATATTTT CASSLPGDSGNTIYF
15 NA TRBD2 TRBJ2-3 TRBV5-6 TGTGCCAGCAGCTCAGCGGGGGGCGTAGCAGATACGCAGTATTTT CASSSAGGVADTQYF
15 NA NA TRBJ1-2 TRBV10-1 TGCGCCAGCAGTGAGTCCGGATGGGGGCCCTATGGCTACACCTTC CASSESGWGPYGYTF
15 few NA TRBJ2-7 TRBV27 TGTGCCAGCAGTTTAGTGGGTGGAGGATCCTACGAGCAGTACTTC CASSLVGGGSYEQYF
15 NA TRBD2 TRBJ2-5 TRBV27 TGTGCCAGCAGTTTTCTAGCGGGAGCCCAAGAGACCCAGTACTTC CASSFLAGAQETQYF
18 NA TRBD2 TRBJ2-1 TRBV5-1 TGCGCCAGCAGCTCATCCATCCAGAATAGCGGGAGCCACAATGAGCAGTTCTTC CASSSSIQNSGSHNEQFF
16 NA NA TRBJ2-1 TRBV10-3 TGTGCCATCAGTGAGGGGACTCAGCCTGGGTTTGATGAGCAGTTCTTC CAISEGTQPGFDEQFF
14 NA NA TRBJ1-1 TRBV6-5 TGTGCCAGCAGAACTTCCAGGGTGAACACTGAAGCTTTCTTT CASRTSRVNTEAFF
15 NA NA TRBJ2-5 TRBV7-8 TGTGCCAGCAGCTTAGCGGGGGGGCAGGGGGAGACCCAGTACTTC CASSLAGGQGETQYF
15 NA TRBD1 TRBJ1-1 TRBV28 TGTGCCAGCAGTCGATCCGGGACAGGGAACACTGAAGCTTTCTTT CASSRSGTGNTEAFF
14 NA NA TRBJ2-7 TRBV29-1 TGCAGCGTTGAAGGGGGCCCCACCGTGGGGGGTCAGTACTTC CSVEGGPTVGGQYF
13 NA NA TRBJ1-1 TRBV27 TGTGCCAGCAGTTTTGGCGGGAGCGCTGAAGCTTTCTTT CASSFGGSAEAFF
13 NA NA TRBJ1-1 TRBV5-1 TGCGCCAGCAGCTTGGGGGGGGGCGGTGAAGCTTTCTTT CASSLGGGGEAFF
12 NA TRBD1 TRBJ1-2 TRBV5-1 TGCGCCAGCAGCCCCGACAGGGGCGGCTACACCTTC CASSPDRGGYTF
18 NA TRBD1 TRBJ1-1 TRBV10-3 TGTGCCATCAGTGTCCGGACAGGGGGCGTGGGGATGAACACTGAAGCTTTCTTT CAISVRTGGVGMNTEAFF
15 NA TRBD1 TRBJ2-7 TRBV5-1 TGCGCCAGCGGCCTCTTGGGACAGGGGATCTACGAGCAGTACTTC CASGLLGQGIYEQYF
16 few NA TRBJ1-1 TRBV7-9 TGTGCCAGCAGCTCTCCCCGCCTGACAGTGAACACTGAAGCTTTCTTT CASSSPRLTVNTEAFF
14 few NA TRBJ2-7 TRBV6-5 TGTGCCAGCAGTTGGAATCGGGGGTCCTACGAGCAGTACTTC CASSWNRGSYEQYF
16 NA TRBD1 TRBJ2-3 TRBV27 TGTGCCAGCAGTTTATCAGGGGGCGCCCCCACAGATACGCAGTATTTT CASSLSGGAPTDTQYF
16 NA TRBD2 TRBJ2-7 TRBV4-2 TGTGCCAGCAGCCAGGAGACTAGCGGGATCCCCTACGAGCAGTACTTC CASSQETSGIPYEQYF
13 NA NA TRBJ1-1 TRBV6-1 TGTGCCAGCAGGGCCGCATCAGAACCTGAAGCTTTCTTT CASRAASEPEAFF
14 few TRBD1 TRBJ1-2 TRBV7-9 TGTTCCAGCAGCTCCTCCGACAGGGGTGATGGCTACACCTTC CSSSSSDRGDGYTF
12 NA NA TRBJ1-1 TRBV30 TGTGCCTGGAGCCAGGGGACCCCTGAAGCTTTCTTT CAWSQGTPEAFF